This T cell receptor beta chain is from a study of Ad26.COV2.S vaccination and SARS-CoV-2 variants. TCRdb's table, derived via immunoSEQ multiplex PCR, lists solely in-frame clones and lacks some. Of 360,000 or so clones in the sample, approximately 91% were seen once. With 4 bases clipped from V and 2 bases from J, the junction kept 7 bases outside the gene matches. The CDR3 has 15 amino acids. Germline V gene data show CDR1 as SGHKS and CDR2 as YYEKEE (reference sequence). Treatment given: some 20 received Ad26.COV2.S at low or high dose, single or two shots; 5 received placebo; per-sample allocation not given. Specimen acquisition occurred on day 63 following the initial vaccine or placebo injection.

The sequence was obtained from a person aged 18-65 years who received the Ad26.COV2.S COVID-19 vaccine or a placebo. Sample: peripheral blood, taken in a trial of Ad26.COV2.S vaccine versus placebo. J is TRBJ2-3 and V is TRBV5-5, with 7 bases identical to TRBD2. The CDR3 is CASSPQTSATDTQYF. The CDR3 coding sequence is TGTGCCAGCAGCCCCCAAACTAGCGCCACAGATACGCAGTATTTT.